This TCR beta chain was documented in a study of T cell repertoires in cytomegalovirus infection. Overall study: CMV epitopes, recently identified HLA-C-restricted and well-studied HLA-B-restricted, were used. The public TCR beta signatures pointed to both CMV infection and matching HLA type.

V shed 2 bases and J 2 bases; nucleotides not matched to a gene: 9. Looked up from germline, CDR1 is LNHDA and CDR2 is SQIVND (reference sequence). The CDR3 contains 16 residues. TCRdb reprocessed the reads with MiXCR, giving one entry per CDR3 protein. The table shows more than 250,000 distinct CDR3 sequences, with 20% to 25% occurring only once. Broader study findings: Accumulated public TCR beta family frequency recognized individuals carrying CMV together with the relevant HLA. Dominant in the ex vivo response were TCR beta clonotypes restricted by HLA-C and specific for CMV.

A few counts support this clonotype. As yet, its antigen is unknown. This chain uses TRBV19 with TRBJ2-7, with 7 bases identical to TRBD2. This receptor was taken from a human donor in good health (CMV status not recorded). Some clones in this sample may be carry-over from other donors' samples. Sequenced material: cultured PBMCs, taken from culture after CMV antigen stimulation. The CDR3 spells CASSISLRERPYEQYF. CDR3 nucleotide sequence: TGTGCCAGTAGTATATCTTTGCGGGAGCGACCCTACGAGCAGTACTTC.